Listed below are T cell receptor beta chains from one sample, sequenced in a study of blood T cell repertoires in COVID-19. Generated by immunoSEQ multiplex PCR, the TCRdb table keeps only in-frame clones and is missing some. The data show about 140,000 clones, 80% seen once. The sample was peripheral blood. The source is a man between 65 and 85 years old who had recovered from COVID-19. CDR3s include the opening cysteine and the closing phenylalanine or tryptophan. Fields, in order: CDR3 DNA, CDR3 protein, D gene, V gene, clone size, J gene. A D gene is named only where the DNA matches it firmly. The size field is filled for only some rows; it gives once, few, many or a size class.

CDR3nt: TGTGCCAGCAGCCCCGGGACAGTCTACTCCTACGAGCAGTACTTC
CDR3aa: CASSPGTVYSYEQYF
d_gene: TRBD1
v_gene: TRBV3-1/TRBV3-2
abundance: -
j_gene: TRBJ2-7

CDR3nt: TGTGCCAGTAGTATATTGGGACAGGCCGCTCTCACCGGGGAGCTGTTTTTT
CDR3aa: CASSILGQAALTGELFF
d_gene: TRBD1
v_gene: TRBV19
abundance: -
j_gene: TRBJ2-2

CDR3nt: TGTGCCATCAGTGAGTCTCCGAACCAGGGCGAGCAGTACTTC
CDR3aa: CAISESPNQGEQYF
d_gene: -
v_gene: TRBV10-3
abundance: -
j_gene: TRBJ2-7

CDR3nt: TGTGCCAGTAGTCACCGCCCTCGCGGGGCAACCAATCAGCCCCAGCATTTT
CDR3aa: CASSHRPRGATNQPQHF
d_gene: -
v_gene: TRBV19
abundance: -
j_gene: TRBJ1-5

CDR3nt: TGCGCCAGCAGCGGTACGTCAGGTATCACTGAAGCTTTCTTT
CDR3aa: CASSGTSGITEAFF
d_gene: -
v_gene: TRBV5-1
abundance: -
j_gene: TRBJ1-1

CDR3nt: TGCGCCAGCAGCCAAGTGACTTCTGGAAACACCATATATTTT
CDR3aa: CASSQVTSGNTIYF
d_gene: -
v_gene: TRBV4-1
abundance: -
j_gene: TRBJ1-3

CDR3nt: TGCAGCGTTGACGTGGGGATAGGGGCCTCCTACGAGCAGTACTTC
CDR3aa: CSVDVGIGASYEQYF
d_gene: -
v_gene: TRBV29-1
abundance: few
j_gene: TRBJ2-7

CDR3nt: TGTGCCAGCAGTTACCCCCCGGCCTACGAGCAGTACTTC
CDR3aa: CASSYPPAYEQYF
d_gene: -
v_gene: TRBV6-2/TRBV6-3
abundance: -
j_gene: TRBJ2-7

CDR3nt: TGTGCCAGCAGCACGGGACTAGGGGATGGTACGCAGTATTTT
CDR3aa: CASSTGLGDGTQYF
d_gene: TRBD2
v_gene: TRBV7-9
abundance: -
j_gene: TRBJ2-3

CDR3nt: TGTGCCAGCAGCCTGCCCGGGACTAGCGGGAGGGATGAGCAGTTCTTC
CDR3aa: CASSLPGTSGRDEQFF
d_gene: TRBD2
v_gene: TRBV5-6
abundance: -
j_gene: TRBJ2-1

CDR3nt: TGTGCCTGGATAGGGGCGAGCTCCTATAATTCACCCCTCCACTTT
CDR3aa: CAWIGASSYNSPLHF
d_gene: -
v_gene: TRBV30
abundance: -
j_gene: TRBJ1-6

CDR3nt: TGCAGCGTGCCGGGACTAGCGAGCTACGAGCAGTACTTC
CDR3aa: CSVPGLASYEQYF
d_gene: TRBD2
v_gene: TRBV29-1
abundance: -
j_gene: TRBJ2-7

CDR3nt: TGTGCCTGGAGTGTATATAGCGGGATTGGGGAAACGCAGTATTTT
CDR3aa: CAWSVYSGIGETQYF
d_gene: TRBD2
v_gene: TRBV30
abundance: -
j_gene: TRBJ2-3

CDR3nt: TGTGCCAGCAGCCCAGGGACTAAGACTCTAGAGACCCAGTACTTC
CDR3aa: CASSPGTKTLETQYF
d_gene: TRBD2
v_gene: TRBV9
abundance: -
j_gene: TRBJ2-5

CDR3nt: TGTGCCAGCAGCCAAGATCTCGGGGGAGGGCCCGCTGAGACCCAGTACTTC
CDR3aa: CASSQDLGGGPAETQYF
d_gene: TRBD2
v_gene: TRBV4-2
abundance: -
j_gene: TRBJ2-5

CDR3nt: TGTGCCAGCAGCCCCCGCCGGGATGGGTATGGCTACACCTTC
CDR3aa: CASSPRRDGYGYTF
d_gene: -
v_gene: TRBV7-9
abundance: -
j_gene: TRBJ1-2

CDR3nt: TGTGCCAGCAGTTACTTCGCGGAAAACACCATATATTTT
CDR3aa: CASSYFAENTIYF
d_gene: -
v_gene: TRBV6-2/TRBV6-3
abundance: few
j_gene: TRBJ1-3